The 27 T cell receptor beta chains in this list originate from one sample, sequenced in a study of T cell responses to AZD1222 COVID-19 vaccine. Clones were sequenced by immunoSEQ multiplex PCR, and TCRdb holds only the in-frame ones, with some missing. This sample has under 150,000 clones, with roughly 92% found just once. The sequencing here drew on peripheral blood, taken on day 0 of AZD1222 vaccination. These receptors originate from an adult in good health.

The chain is built from TRBV13 and TRBJ2-7, with 7 positions matching TRBD1. The V gene end was trimmed by 5 bases and the J gene end by 5 bases; junction bases not matched to a gene: 6. The CDR3 has 13 amino acids. From germline, CDR1 is PRHDT and CDR2 FYEKMQ (reference sequence). CDR3 region: CASSTRDRDEQYF. In nucleotides, the CDR3 is TGTGCCAGCAGCACCAGGGACAGAGACGAGCAGTACTTC.

The chain links TRBV11-2 to TRBJ2-7, with 11 positions matching TRBD1. With V trimmed by 5 bases and J by 2 bases, 5 bases remained unmatched. Germline CDR1 and CDR2: SGHAT and FQNNGV. The CDR3 is 15 residues long. The DNA of the CDR3 is TGTGCCAGCAGCCACCCGGGACAGGGGGCCTACGAGCAGTACTTC. It is translated as CASSHPGQGAYEQYF.

The V and J genes are TRBV7-9 and TRBJ1-2; D unclear. The CDR3 extends over 11 amino acids. V was pared by 2 bases and J by 8 bases, with 6 bases between. Germline CDR1 SEHNR, CDR2 FQNEAQ (reference sequence). The CDR3 here is CASSLLGGYTF. The CDR3 DNA follows: TGTGCCAGCAGCTTATTAGGAGGCTACACCTTC.

J is TRBJ2-1 and V is TRBV5-5; no definite D call. Germline V gene data show CDR1 as SGHKS and CDR2 as YYEKEE (reference sequence). CDR3 length: 15 residues. Deletions cut 3 bases from V and 1 base from J, with 11 bases between. Here the CDR3 DNA reads TGTGCCAGCAGCTCCCTCCTAGGGTCCTACAATGAGCAGTTCTTC. The encoded protein is CASSSLLGSYNEQFF.

The chain recombines TRBV5-1 with TRBJ2-7; weak D call: TRBD2 (5 bases). The length of the CDR3 is 16 residues. V lost 4 bases, J lost 0 bases, and 17 bases lay in between. In germline, CDR1 is SGHRS, CDR2 YFSETQ. Here the CDR3 DNA reads TGCGCCAGCAGCCAAAGCCCGGACTCCCGCTCCTACGAGCAGTACTTC. As protein: CASSQSPDSRSYEQYF.

This chain connects TRBV5-8 to TRBJ1-5; D unresolved. CDR1 and CDR2 from the germline V gene are SGHTS and YDEGEE. This CDR3 is 13 amino acids long. The V gene lost 0 bases and the J gene lost 3 bases, with 4 bases spanning the gap. The CDR3 reads CASSLELNQPQHF. The CDR3 DNA is TGTGCCAGCAGCTTGGAGCTCAATCAGCCCCAGCATTTT. The full variable domain, completed using reference TRBV5-8 and TRBJ1-5, is EAGVTQSPTHLIKTRGQQATLRCSPISGHTSVYWYQQALGLGLQFLLWYDEGEERNRGNFPPRFSGRQFPNYSSELNVNALELEDSALYLCASSLELNQPQHFGDGTRLSIL.

The chain employs TRBV5-8 and TRBJ2-7, with 7 bases aligning to TRBD1. The length of the CDR3 is 14 residues. Germline assignment: CDR1 SGHTS and CDR2 YDEGEE. The trim removed 1 base at V and 1 base at J, leaving 2 bases unmatched. CDR3 in amino acids: CASSLWGQSYEQYF. Written as DNA, the CDR3 is TGTGCCAGCAGCTTGTGGGGACAGTCCTACGAGCAGTACTTC.

V gene TRBV7-2 combines with J gene TRBJ2-1; 8 bases map to TRBD2. CDR1 and CDR2 from the germline V gene are SGHTA and FQGNSA. CDR3 size: 16 residues. After removal of 1 base from V and 2 bases from J, the junction contained 4 bases not matched to a gene. CDR3 loop: CASSLERGPPYNEQFF. In DNA, the CDR3 is TGTGCCAGCAGCTTAGAGCGGGGGCCACCCTACAATGAGCAGTTCTTC.

This sequence joins TRBV29-1 and TRBJ1-1; D remains ambiguous. V was pared by 6 bases and J by 1 base, with 15 bases between. The CDR3 extends over 14 amino acids. Germline assignment: CDR1 SQVTM and CDR2 ANQGSEA. CDR3 DNA: TGCAGCGTCAATCTTCTGGGGAGGAACACTGAAGCTTTCTTT. Amino acids: CSVNLLGRNTEAFF. Supplemented by reference TRBV29-1 and TRBJ1-1, the full variable domain reads SAVISQKPSRDICQRGTSLTIQCQVDSQVTMMFWYRQQPGQSLTLIATANQGSEATYESGFVIDKFPISRPNLTFSTLTVSNMSPEDSSIYLCSVNLLGRNTEAFFGQGTRLTVV.

The chain joins TRBV5-6 to TRBJ2-1; TRBD2 aligns across 10 bases. The CDR3 contains 15 residues. Germline assignment: CDR1 SGHDT and CDR2 YYEEEE. V lost 2 bases to trimming and J lost 6 bases; unmatched junction nucleotides: 5. The CDR3 spells CASSFGTSVPNEQFF. The CDR3 DNA reads as TGTGCCAGCAGCTTCGGGACTAGCGTTCCCAATGAGCAGTTCTTC. The variable domain in full, with the rest retrieved from reference TRBV5-6 and TRBJ2-1, is DAGVTQSPTHLIKTRGQQVTLRCSPKSGHDTVSWYQQALGQGPQFIFQYYEEEERQRGNFPDRFSGHQFPNYSSELNVNALLLGDSALYLCASSFGTSVPNEQFFGPGTRLTVL.

The J gene is TRBJ2-3, the V gene TRBV12-3 or TRBV12-4; D is undetermined. The CDR3 contains 13 residues. Trimming stripped 3 bases from V and 5 bases from J, with 9 bases between. For the CDR3, the DNA is TGTGCCAGCAGTTTTCAGCAGATAGATACGCAGTATTTT. It translates to CASSFQQIDTQYF.

The J gene is TRBJ1-6, the V gene TRBV7-9; tentative D call: TRBD1 (5 bases). CDR1 SEHNR and CDR2 FQNEAQ come from the germline V gene (reference sequence). The germline V and J ends were trimmed by 5 bases and 6 bases, with 14 bases remaining between them. The CDR3 consists of 15 residues. CDR3 loop: CASSTAGGGNSPLHF. The CDR3 DNA reads as TGTGCCAGCAGCACCGCGGGGGGGGGTAATTCACCCCTCCACTTT.

V and J are TRBV2 and TRBJ1-6, with D uncertain. The CDR3 consists of 14 residues. V dropped 4 bases and J dropped 7 bases, with 11 bases sitting between them. CDR1 and CDR2 (germline): SNHLY, FYNNEI. The CDR3 region is CASSGPGRNSPLHF. The CDR3 DNA follows: TGTGCCAGCAGTGGGCCAGGTCGAAATTCACCCCTCCACTTT.

The chain joins TRBV19 to TRBJ1-6, with a tentative D call TRBD1 (6 bases). This CDR3 spans 15 amino acids. CDR1 is LNHDA, CDR2 SQIVND, per germline (reference sequence). V was trimmed by 6 bases and J by 5 bases, leaving 14 bases between them. CDR3 nucleotides: TGTGCCAGTAGAACAGGGAGTTCCGATAATTCACCCCTCCACTTT. Translated, it gives CASRTGSSDNSPLHF.

On this clone itself: Within the sample, other DNA sequences also encode this same CDR3. V usage is TRBV28 and J usage is TRBJ2-3; 9 bases line up with TRBD1. CDR1 MDHEN and CDR2 SYDVKM come from the germline V gene. The CDR3 totals 14 residues. V shed 6 bases and J 6 bases; nucleotides not matched to a gene: 7. The CDR3 sequence is CASSLTGGADTQYF. Written as DNA, the CDR3 is TGTGCCAGCAGCTTGACAGGGGGGGCTGATACGCAGTATTTT.

The V gene is TRBV7-2, the J gene TRBJ2-7; tentative D call: TRBD1 (5 bases). Trimming removed 1 base at V and 0 bases at J, with 10 bases between. Germline V gene data show CDR1 as SGHTA and CDR2 as FQGNSA. The CDR3 loop spans 15 amino acids. CDR3: CASSLVQGSSYEQYF. The CDR3 coding sequence is TGTGCCAGCAGCTTAGTGCAGGGAAGCTCCTACGAGCAGTACTTC.

This sequence joins TRBV3-1 (or the pseudogene TRBV3-2) and TRBJ2-1; the D gene is possibly TRBD2 (5 bases). Trimming stripped 5 bases from V and 13 bases from J, with 12 bases between. The CDR3 extends over 11 amino acids. Germline values: CDR1 LGHDT, CDR2 YNNKEL (reference sequence). As DNA, the CDR3 is TGTGCCAGCAGCACTAGGGCTGAACAGTTCTTC. Its translation is CASSTRAEQFF.

The V and J genes are TRBV19 and TRBJ2-5; 8 bases line up with TRBD1. The CDR3 runs 15 residues. Germline values: CDR1 LNHDA, CDR2 SQIVND (reference sequence). The V gene end was trimmed by 4 bases and the J gene end by 5 bases; junction bases not matched to a gene: 9. The CDR3 region is CASSRSYRGVETQYF. The DNA for the CDR3 is TGTGCCAGTAGTAGGAGTTACAGGGGGGTTGAGACCCAGTACTTC.

The genes are TRBV4-1 and TRBJ1-6; TRBD1 might be the D (6 bases). V was clipped by 0 bases and J by 8 bases, with 14 bases between them. The germline CDR1 and CDR2 sequences are MGHRA and YSYEKL. The CDR3 runs to 16 residues. The DNA for the CDR3 is TGCGCCAGCAGCCAAGATTTGGCGGGGGCTGATTCACCCCTCCACTTT. This encodes CASSQDLAGADSPLHF.

The chain has TRBV4-1 and TRBJ1-1, with D tentatively TRBD1 (5 bases). V gave up 6 bases and J gave up 5 bases, with 16 bases separating them. The germline CDR1 and CDR2 sequences are MGHRA and YSYEKL. This CDR3 has 14 amino acids. The CDR3: CASRSGPLRTEAFF. Written as DNA, the CDR3 is TGCGCCAGCAGGTCGGGGCCCTTGAGAACTGAAGCTTTCTTT.

V is TRBV5-6 and J is TRBJ2-1; no clear D. This CDR3 has 11 amino acids. V lost 4 bases, J lost 9 bases, and 8 bases lay in between. Germline values: CDR1 SGHDT, CDR2 YYEEEE. In nucleotides, the CDR3 is TGTGCCAGCAGCGACGTGCGTGAGCAGTTCTTC. Its protein product is CASSDVREQFF.

The chain couples TRBV6-5 to TRBJ1-2; the D gene is possibly TRBD1 (5 bases). V was cut by 6 bases and J by 3 bases, with 14 bases left in between. The CDR3 is made up of 14 amino acids. From germline, CDR1 is MNHEY and CDR2 SVGAGI. CDR3 protein: CASRIWGVHYGYTF. The CDR3 nucleotides are TGTGCCAGCAGGATCTGGGGGGTTCACTATGGCTACACCTTC.

The rearrangement joins TRBV19 to TRBJ2-1; TRBD1 matches at 8 bases. The length of the CDR3 is 13 residues. The J segment lost 8 bases and the V segment lost 10 bases, leaving 10 bases of the junction unmatched. Germline lookup yields CDR1 LNHDA and CDR2 SQIVND (reference sequence). The CDR3 region is CATLGQGKDEQFF. DNA for the CDR3: TGTGCCACCTTAGGACAGGGCAAGGATGAGCAGTTCTTC.

The chain recombines TRBV6-1 with TRBJ2-1; 7 bases line up with TRBD2. The CDR3 has 15 amino acids. V gave up 6 bases and J gave up 8 bases; unmatched junction bases: 13. Per germline, CDR1 MNHNS and CDR2 SASEGT. The CDR3 region is CASRTPAGVYDEQFF. CDR3 coding DNA: TGTGCCAGCAGAACCCCTGCGGGAGTATACGATGAGCAGTTCTTC.

The chain combines TRBV6-6 with TRBJ2-2; D ambiguous. In germline, CDR1 is MNHNY, CDR2 SVGAGI (reference sequence). The ends were cut back, 2 bases at V and 5 bases at J, with 6 bases in the middle. The CDR3 is 13 amino acids. CDR3 DNA sequence: TGTGCCAGCAGTTACGGTAAAACCGGGGAGCTGTTTTTT. The encoded protein is CASSYGKTGELFF.

This clone was detected only a few times. The chain couples TRBV10-3 to TRBJ1-1; maybe TRBD1 (5 bases). The CDR3 runs to 13 residues. The germline CDR1 and CDR2 sequences are ENHRY and SYGVKD. V lost 3 bases to trimming and J lost 10 bases, with 15 bases between them. The CDR3 nucleotides are TGTGCCATCAGTGAAGAGGCCGGGACGGTAGCTTTCTTT. Translated, it gives CAISEEAGTVAFF.

CDR3 region: CASSRTEYQETQYF. The CDR3 nucleotides are TGTGCCAGCAGCAGGACAGAGTACCAAGAGACCCAGTACTTC. V and J are TRBV7-9 and TRBJ2-5; D may be TRBD1 (6 bases). The CDR3 sequence is 14 residues long. The ends were cut back, 5 bases at V and 0 bases at J, with 10 bases in the middle. Germline V gene lookup returns CDR1 SEHNR and CDR2 FQNEAQ (reference sequence).